The rows below give T cell receptor beta chains drawn from one sample of a study of breast tumors, draining lymph nodes, adjacent tissues. TCRdb used MiXCR to reprocess the multiplex PCR reads, holding one entry per CDR3 protein. This sample has approximately 140,000 distinct CDR3 sequences, with about 30% found just once. Sequencing was performed on axillary lymph node tissue. The origin of the receptors is a female donor with breast cancer. Some clones in this sample may be carry-over from other donors' samples. CDR3s include the opening cysteine and the closing phenylalanine or tryptophan. The D gene is left open where the match is weak. Not all rows give a size; the values are once, few, many and, for expanded clones, a class.

len: 13
v_gene: TRBV9
abundance: .
j_gene: TRBJ1-1
d_gene: .
CDR3aa: CASSVEGPTEAFF
CDR3nt: TGTGCCAGCAGCGTAGAGGGGCCTACTGAAGCTTTCTTT

len: 13
v_gene: TRBV12-3/TRBV12-4
abundance: many
j_gene: TRBJ2-7
d_gene: .
CDR3aa: CASRPGASLRQYF
CDR3nt: TGTGCCAGCAGGCCTGGAGCCTCCCTGCGGCAGTACTTC

len: 15
v_gene: TRBV6-5
abundance: many
j_gene: TRBJ1-4
d_gene: .
CDR3aa: CASSPSGARREKLFF
CDR3nt: TGTGCCAGCAGCCCCTCGGGGGCACGGCGTGAAAAACTGTTTTTT

len: 15
v_gene: TRBV27
abundance: many
j_gene: TRBJ1-4
d_gene: TRBD1
CDR3aa: CASSLGTGGSEKLFF
CDR3nt: TGTGCCAGCAGTTTAGGGACAGGGGGCAGTGAAAAACTGTTTTTT

len: 9
v_gene: TRBV7-3
abundance: .
j_gene: TRBJ2-5
d_gene: .
CDR3aa: CASIQGFQF
CDR3nt: TGTGCCAGCATCCAGGGGTTTCAGTTT

len: 15
v_gene: TRBV18
abundance: many
j_gene: TRBJ2-1
d_gene: TRBD2
CDR3aa: CASSLSAGGRVEQFF
CDR3nt: TGTGCCAGCTCACTATCCGCGGGGGGCCGCGTTGAGCAGTTCTTC

len: 14
v_gene: TRBV7-9
abundance: .
j_gene: TRBJ1-1
d_gene: .
CDR3aa: CASSFSGTNTEAFF
CDR3nt: TGTGCCAGCAGCTTTTCCGGGACTAACACTGAAGCTTTCTTT

len: 16
v_gene: TRBV7-3
abundance: many
j_gene: TRBJ2-4
d_gene: TRBD2
CDR3aa: CASSLSGGLAKNIQYF
CDR3nt: TGTGCCAGCAGCTTAAGCGGGGGGCTGGCCAAAAACATTCAGTACTTC

len: 18
v_gene: TRBV10-1
abundance: many
j_gene: TRBJ2-3
d_gene: .
CDR3aa: CASSESGRGVGDTDTQYF
CDR3nt: TGCGCCAGCAGTGAGTCGGGGCGCGGCGTGGGGGACACAGATACGCAGTATTTT

len: 13
v_gene: TRBV30
abundance: many
j_gene: TRBJ1-5
d_gene: .
CDR3aa: CAWSSGGNQPQHF
CDR3nt: TGTGCCTGGAGCTCCGGTGGGAACCAGCCCCAGCATTTT

len: 20
v_gene: TRBV25-1
abundance: once
j_gene: TRBJ1-3
d_gene: .
CDR3aa: CASSEGLRTDTIYSGNTIYF
CDR3nt: TGTGCCAGCAGTGAAGGTCTTCGGACAGACACGATTTACTCTGGAAACACCATATATTTT

len: 14
v_gene: TRBV6-2/TRBV6-3
abundance: many
j_gene: TRBJ1-4
d_gene: .
CDR3aa: CASSYTVTGPKLFF
CDR3nt: TGTGCCAGCAGTTACACAGTTACAGGGCCAAAACTGTTTTTT

len: 13
v_gene: TRBV12-3/TRBV12-4
abundance: many
j_gene: TRBJ2-7
d_gene: .
CDR3aa: CASSRGGGDEQYF
CDR3nt: TGTGCCAGCAGTCGAGGGGGCGGGGACGAGCAGTACTTC

len: 13
v_gene: TRBV11-2
abundance: .
j_gene: TRBJ1-6
d_gene: .
CDR3aa: CASSQTRNSPLHF
CDR3nt: TGTGCCAGCAGTCAGACAAGAAATTCACCCCTCCACTTT

len: 13
v_gene: TRBV3-1
abundance: many
j_gene: TRBJ2-7
d_gene: .
CDR3aa: CASSRLQGYEQYF
CDR3nt: TGTGCCAGCAGTCGCCTCCAGGGCTACGAGCAGTACTTC

len: 13
v_gene: TRBV2
abundance: many
j_gene: TRBJ1-6
d_gene: .
CDR3aa: CASIQAHNSPLHF
CDR3nt: TGTGCCAGCATACAAGCCCATAATTCACCCCTCCACTTT

len: 13
v_gene: TRBV10-3
abundance: once
j_gene: TRBJ1-6
d_gene: TRBD1
CDR3aa: CAIGTGVNSPLHF
CDR3nt: TGTGCCATCGGGACAGGGGTTAATTCCCCCCTCCACTTT

len: 16
v_gene: TRBV20-1
abundance: .
j_gene: TRBJ2-7
d_gene: TRBD1
CDR3aa: CSAGDQGDRDLYEQYF
CDR3nt: TGCAGTGCTGGAGATCAGGGGGACAGGGACCTCTACGAGCAGTACTTC

len: 12
v_gene: TRBV30
abundance: many
j_gene: TRBJ2-7
d_gene: .
CDR3aa: CAWSGSGYEQYF
CDR3nt: TGTGCCTGGAGTGGGTCTGGCTACGAGCAGTACTTC

len: 14
v_gene: TRBV19
abundance: .
j_gene: TRBJ2-5
d_gene: TRBD1
CDR3aa: CASRDYRGRETQYF
CDR3nt: TGTGCCAGTAGGGACTACAGGGGGCGAGAGACCCAGTACTTC

len: 13
v_gene: TRBV7-9
abundance: many
j_gene: TRBJ1-2
d_gene: .
CDR3aa: CASRREGAGGYTF
CDR3nt: TGTGCCAGCAGAAGGGAAGGCGCGGGGGGCTACACCTTC

len: 13
v_gene: TRBV19
abundance: .
j_gene: TRBJ1-5
d_gene: .
CDR3aa: CASSIRENRPQHF
CDR3nt: TGTGCCAGTAGTATCAGGGAGAATCGGCCCCAGCATTTT

len: 14
v_gene: TRBV10-3
abundance: .
j_gene: TRBJ1-5
d_gene: .
CDR3aa: CATQDGISNQPQHF
CDR3nt: TGTGCCACCCAGGACGGCATCAGCAATCAGCCCCAGCATTTT

len: 15
v_gene: TRBV2
abundance: many
j_gene: TRBJ2-5
d_gene: .
CDR3aa: CASSAGLLGGETQYF
CDR3nt: TGTGCCAGCAGTGCCGGACTTCTTGGCGGGGAGACCCAGTACTTC

len: 15
v_gene: TRBV5-1
abundance: .
j_gene: TRBJ1-6
d_gene: .
CDR3aa: CASSHSETVNSPLHF
CDR3nt: TGCGCCAGCAGCCACAGTGAGACAGTTAATTCACCCCTCCACTTT

len: 13
v_gene: TRBV29-1
abundance: many
j_gene: TRBJ2-3
d_gene: .
CDR3aa: CSALIENTDTQYF
CDR3nt: TGCAGCGCTCTGATCGAGAACACAGATACGCAGTATTTT

len: 18
v_gene: TRBV19
abundance: many
j_gene: TRBJ1-2
d_gene: .
CDR3aa: CASSMAATYGGSIYGYTF
CDR3nt: TGTGCCAGTAGTATGGCCGCAACCTACGGTGGCTCGATCTATGGCTACACCTTC

len: 15
v_gene: TRBV6-5
abundance: .
j_gene: TRBJ2-7
d_gene: .
CDR3aa: CASSGGGGRDYGQYF
CDR3nt: TGTGCCAGCAGCGGGGGTGGGGGGCGAGACTACGGGCAGTACTTC

len: 14
v_gene: TRBV9
abundance: many
j_gene: TRBJ2-1
d_gene: .
CDR3aa: CASSVGGAVNEQFF
CDR3nt: TGTGCCAGCAGCGTAGGTGGGGCCGTCAATGAGCAGTTCTTC

len: 15
v_gene: TRBV4-3
abundance: many
j_gene: TRBJ1-1
d_gene: .
CDR3aa: CASSQVGALNTEAFF
CDR3nt: TGCGCCAGCAGCCAAGTGGGGGCCTTGAACACTGAAGCTTTCTTT

len: 16
v_gene: TRBV10-2
abundance: many
j_gene: TRBJ2-5
d_gene: TRBD2
CDR3aa: CASSVHSAGGQETQYF
CDR3nt: TGCGCCAGCAGTGTCCACTCAGCGGGGGGCCAAGAGACCCAGTACTTC

len: 14
v_gene: TRBV28
abundance: many
j_gene: TRBJ1-3
d_gene: .
CDR3aa: CASSLFHNGNTIYF
CDR3nt: TGTGCCAGCAGTTTATTTCACAACGGAAACACCATATATTTT

len: 13
v_gene: TRBV5-5
abundance: many
j_gene: TRBJ2-7
d_gene: .
CDR3aa: CASSLQSSYEQYF
CDR3nt: TGTGCCAGCAGCTTGCAGAGCTCCTACGAGCAGTACTTC

len: 14
v_gene: TRBV12-3/TRBV12-4
abundance: many
j_gene: TRBJ1-2
d_gene: TRBD1
CDR3aa: CASSHGTGDYGYTF
CDR3nt: TGTGCCAGCAGTCACGGGACAGGAGACTATGGCTACACCTTC

len: 14
v_gene: TRBV20-1
abundance: many
j_gene: TRBJ1-6
d_gene: .
CDR3aa: CSARGDTVGSPLHF
CDR3nt: TGCAGTGCTAGGGGAGACACTGTAGGTTCACCCCTCCACTTT

len: 14
v_gene: TRBV7-9
abundance: .
j_gene: TRBJ2-3
d_gene: TRBD2
CDR3aa: CASSPGLAGGPVYF
CDR3nt: TGTGCCAGCAGCCCGGGACTAGCGGGGGGGCCGGTCTATTTT

len: 14
v_gene: TRBV6-6
abundance: many
j_gene: TRBJ2-4
d_gene: .
CDR3aa: CASTQGIAKNIQYF
CDR3nt: TGTGCCAGCACTCAGGGGATTGCCAAAAACATTCAGTACTTC

len: 15
v_gene: TRBV28
abundance: .
j_gene: TRBJ1-6
d_gene: .
CDR3aa: CASAAGATYSSPLHF
CDR3nt: TGTGCCAGCGCGGCAGGGGCGACCTATAGTTCACCCCTCCACTTT

len: 16
v_gene: TRBV9
abundance: many
j_gene: TRBJ1-4
d_gene: .
CDR3aa: CASSVGGSEWEEKLFF
CDR3nt: TGTGCCAGCAGCGTAGGTGGGTCTGAATGGGAAGAAAAACTGTTTTTT

len: 18
v_gene: TRBV5-5
abundance: .
j_gene: TRBJ2-4
d_gene: .
CDR3aa: CASSIGLTGASAKNTQYF
CDR3nt: TGTGCCAGCAGCATCGGACTGACTGGGGCTTCGGCCAAAAACACTCAGTACTTC

len: 13
v_gene: TRBV27
abundance: many
j_gene: TRBJ1-6
d_gene: .
CDR3aa: CASSFGSNSPLHF
CDR3nt: TGTGCCAGCAGTTTCGGCAGTAATTCACCCCTCCACTTT

len: 12
v_gene: TRBV28
abundance: many
j_gene: TRBJ1-2
d_gene: .
CDR3aa: CASSFLGGGYTF
CDR3nt: TGTGCCAGCAGTTTTCTGGGGGGAGGCTACACCTTC

len: 15
v_gene: TRBV28
abundance: few
j_gene: TRBJ2-5
d_gene: TRBD1
CDR3aa: CASSLFSSGQGASYF
CDR3nt: TGTGCCAGCAGTTTATTCTCATCCGGACAGGGGGCCAGTTACTTC

len: 15
v_gene: TRBV20-1
abundance: many
j_gene: TRBJ2-1
d_gene: .
CDR3aa: CSARDQTSWANEQFF
CDR3nt: TGCAGTGCTAGAGATCAAACTAGCTGGGCCAATGAGCAGTTCTTC

len: 13
v_gene: TRBV20-1
abundance: many
j_gene: TRBJ2-2
d_gene: .
CDR3aa: CSATRGVGGELFF
CDR3nt: TGCAGTGCCACAAGGGGAGTTGGCGGGGAGCTGTTTTTT

len: 12
v_gene: TRBV29-1
abundance: many
j_gene: TRBJ1-2
d_gene: TRBD1
CDR3aa: CSTYRDRESYTF
CDR3nt: TGCAGCACGTACCGGGACAGGGAATCTTACACCTTC

len: 17
v_gene: TRBV5-8
abundance: many
j_gene: TRBJ2-3
d_gene: TRBD2
CDR3aa: CASSLVLSGGVSDTQYF
CDR3nt: TGTGCCAGCAGCTTGGTTTTGAGCGGGGGAGTCTCAGATACGCAGTATTTT

len: 16
v_gene: TRBV5-1
abundance: many
j_gene: TRBJ2-1
d_gene: .
CDR3aa: CASGVIDGTPYNEQFF
CDR3nt: TGCGCCAGCGGTGTAATCGACGGAACCCCATACAATGAGCAGTTCTTC

len: 13
v_gene: TRBV6-1
abundance: many
j_gene: TRBJ1-6
d_gene: .
CDR3aa: CASSEVGNSPLHF
CDR3nt: TGTGCCAGCAGTGAAGTTGGGAATTCACCCCTCCACTTT

len: 15
v_gene: TRBV6-9
abundance: .
j_gene: TRBJ1-5
d_gene: TRBD1
CDR3aa: CASSYRGQGSQPQHF
CDR3nt: TGTGCCAGCAGTTACAGGGGACAGGGCAGTCAGCCCCAGCATTTT

len: 15
v_gene: TRBV7-6
abundance: many
j_gene: TRBJ2-5
d_gene: TRBD2
CDR3aa: CASSPPGLALETQYF
CDR3nt: TGTGCCAGCAGCCCACCGGGACTAGCCCTAGAGACCCAGTACTTC